Below are 32 T cell receptor beta chains sequenced from a single sample in a study of blood T cell repertoires in COVID-19. Clones were read by immunoSEQ multiplex PCR, and TCRdb kept only the in-frame ones, dropping some. The table lists 29,000 or so clones, 80% to 90% of them singletons. The material sequenced was peripheral blood. These receptors originate from a human donor in a cohort sampled during active COVID-19.

The J gene is TRBJ2-7, the V gene TRBV28; no firm D call. CDR1 is MDHEN, CDR2 SYDVKM, per germline. This CDR3 contains 15 residues. V was shortened by 1 base and J by 2 bases, with 12 bases between the two germline ends. The CDR3 spells CASSLSLRKTYEQYF. CDR3 sequence (DNA): TGTGCCAGCAGTTTATCGTTGAGGAAAACCTACGAGCAGTACTTC.

The rearrangement links TRBV3-1 (or the pseudogene TRBV3-2) to TRBJ2-2; 10 bases align to TRBD2. Unmatched junction bases numbered 17, after V lost 0 bases and J lost 4 bases. Germline V lookup: CDR1 LGHDT, CDR2 YNNKEL (reference sequence). The CDR3 runs to 21 residues. The CDR3 spells CASSQDWKAGGLGFSTGELFF. The DNA for the CDR3 is TGTGCCAGCAGCCAAGATTGGAAAGCGGGGGGGCTTGGGTTCAGCACCGGGGAGCTGTTTTTT.

This rearrangement joins TRBV10-3 to TRBJ2-5; TRBD1 matches 9 bases. The trim removed 5 bases at V and 4 bases at J, leaving 8 bases unmatched. Looked up from germline, CDR1 is ENHRY and CDR2 is SYGVKD. This CDR3 comprises 15 residues. As DNA, the CDR3 is TGTGCCATCAGTCCCGGGACAGGGCCTATAGAGACCCAGTACTTC. Translating it yields CAISPGTGPIETQYF.

The J gene is TRBJ1-1, the V gene TRBV6-5; the match to TRBD1 covers 7 bases. The V gene's germline CDR1 is MNHEY and CDR2 SVGAGI. V lost 5 bases, J lost 2 bases, and 8 bases stayed unmatched. The CDR3 contains 15 residues. Written as DNA, the CDR3 is TGTGCCAGCAGTCCAATGGGGACAGTTAACACTGAAGCTTTCTTT. Protein product: CASSPMGTVNTEAFF.

The V and J genes are TRBV4-3 and TRBJ1-1; TRBD1 might be the D (5 bases). Trimming pared 5 bases from V and 0 bases from J, leaving 16 bases between. Per the germline V gene, CDR1 is LGHNA and CDR2 is YSLEER. The CDR3 contains 16 residues. The CDR3 DNA reads TGCGCCAGCAGCAAAGGACATTCTAACCTGAACACTGAAGCTTTCTTT. Translated, it gives CASSKGHSNLNTEAFF.

J is TRBJ2-4 and V is TRBV7-9, with D maybe TRBD2 (7 bases). The germline V gene encodes CDR1 SEHNR and CDR2 FQNEAQ (reference sequence). V dropped 2 bases and J dropped 10 bases, with 27 bases sitting between them. This CDR3 comprises 18 residues. The CDR3 here is CASSLLGDVREGGNIQYF. CDR3 in DNA: TGTGCCAGCAGCTTACTCGGAGATGTTAGGGAGGGGGGAAATATTCAGTACTTC.

This sequence joins TRBV11-3 and TRBJ2-3; the D gene is possibly TRBD2 (6 bases). Germline CDR1 SGHNT, CDR2 YENEEA. V lost 4 bases, J lost 6 bases, and 23 bases lay in between. This CDR3 is built from 17 residues. The CDR3 protein is CASSSMTTGGLWDTQYF. For the CDR3, the DNA is TGTGCCAGCAGCTCGATGACTACTGGAGGGCTCTGGGATACGCAGTATTTT.

The table lists this clone with a count of one. This chain uses TRBV9 with TRBJ1-2; unclear D gene. Trimming stripped 0 bases from V and 2 bases from J, with 14 bases between. CDR1 and CDR2 from the germline V gene are SGDLS and YYNGEE. This CDR3 has 16 amino acids. The CDR3 loop reads CASSVAGDETNYGYTF. The CDR3, as DNA: TGTGCCAGCAGCGTAGCAGGTGATGAAACAAACTATGGCTACACCTTC.

This chain uses TRBV3-1 (or the pseudogene TRBV3-2) with TRBJ2-6; 8 bases map to TRBD1. This CDR3 has 17 residues. J gave up 0 bases and V 6 bases, and 7 bases lay outside the gene matches. Germline CDR1 LGHDT, CDR2 YNNKEL (reference sequence). The CDR3 DNA is TGTGCCAGCAGTAAATATGGGACAGGCTCTGGGGCCAACGTCCTGACTTTC. Amino acid sequence: CASSKYGTGSGANVLTF.

V is TRBV10-3 and J is TRBJ1-3; 7 bases align to TRBD1. The V gene end was trimmed by 3 bases and the J gene end by 8 bases; junction bases not matched to a gene: 10. CDR1 is ENHRY and CDR2 is SYGVKD in the germline V gene. The CDR3 sequence is 15 residues long. CDR3 coding DNA: TGTGCCATCAGTGAAAGGGGGCTTTCGGGGGACACCATATATTTT. This gives the protein CAISERGLSGDTIYF.

The chain links TRBV28 to TRBJ1-2, with a weak D call TRBD1 (5 bases). The germline CDR1 and CDR2 sequences are MDHEN and SYDVKM. The ends were cut back, 3 bases at V and 7 bases at J, with 18 bases in the middle. This CDR3 has 15 amino acids. The CDR3 DNA sequence: TGTGCCAGCAGTTTTACCCCGGGGGGGGTAGGTGGCTACACCTTC. Protein product: CASSFTPGGVGGYTF.

The V call is TRBV4-2, the J call TRBJ2-5, with 7 nucleotides matching TRBD2. The CDR3 runs 15 residues. The junction had 8 bases not matched to a gene; V was cut back by 4 bases and J by 3 bases. The germline V gene has CDR1 LGHNA and CDR2 YNFKEQ. The CDR3 loop is CASSLIGGTEETQYF. The CDR3 coding sequence is TGTGCCAGCAGCCTCATCGGGGGGACCGAAGAGACCCAGTACTTC.

This clone has just one count. This chain connects TRBV7-2 to TRBJ2-1, with 10 nucleotides matching TRBD2. V dropped 0 bases and J dropped 7; count of bases not matched to a gene: 15. CDR1 is SGHTA, CDR2 FQGNSA, per germline. The CDR3 is 19 amino acids. CDR3 nucleotides: TGTGCCAGCAGCTTAGCGCTAAGTAGCGGGGGGCCGAGTGAGAATGAGCAGTTCTTC. Translation: CASSLALSSGGPSENEQFF.

CDR3 bases: TGTGCCAGCAGCCAAAGGAGGTCGGATGAGCAGTTCTTC. Translated: CASSQRRSDEQFF. The V gene is TRBV4-2, the J gene TRBJ2-1, with D maybe TRBD2 (5 bases). CDR1 is LGHNA, CDR2 YNFKEQ, per germline. This CDR3 region has 13 residues. V lost 2 bases, J lost 8 bases, and 10 bases lay in between.

V usage is TRBV29-1 and J usage is TRBJ2-7; no definite D call. Germline CDR1 reads SQVTM; CDR2 reads ANQGSEA. V was clipped by 4 bases and J by 2 bases, with 6 bases between them. This CDR3 has 11 amino acids. CDR3 residues: CSVASAYEQYF. CDR3 coding DNA: TGCAGCGTTGCCAGCGCCTACGAGCAGTACTTC.

The rearrangement links TRBV5-1 to TRBJ1-4; possible D gene TRBD1, 5 bases. V lost 0 bases, J lost 3 bases, and 12 bases lay in between. The CDR3 runs to 16 residues. Germline lookup yields CDR1 SGHRS and CDR2 YFSETQ. The CDR3 reads CASSLAPQGANEKLFF. For the CDR3, the DNA is TGCGCCAGCAGCTTGGCCCCGCAGGGTGCTAATGAAAAACTGTTTTTT.

The chain links TRBV5-1 to TRBJ2-5; 12 nucleotides match TRBD2. Germline V gene sequence: CDR1 SGHRS, CDR2 YFSETQ. CDR3 length: 15 residues. Trimming at V came to 4 bases and at J to 5 bases, leaving 6 bases not matched to a gene. CDR3 DNA: TGCGCCAGCAGCACACTAGCGGGGGGCCCGGAGACCCAGTACTTC. Residues: CASSTLAGGPETQYF.

The V and J genes are TRBV19 and TRBJ1-2; D is unresolved. The CDR3 is 13 amino acids. V lost 3 bases and J lost 0, with 5 bases in between. Germline values: CDR1 LNHDA, CDR2 SQIVND (reference sequence). CDR3 sequence reads: CASSIGANYGYTF. In DNA, the CDR3 is TGTGCCAGTAGTATTGGAGCTAACTATGGCTACACCTTC.

The chain joins TRBV7-9 to TRBJ1-2; D not resolved. This CDR3 region has 12 residues. CDR1 and CDR2 (germline): SEHNR, FQNEAQ (reference sequence). V was pared by 1 base and J by 8 bases, with 8 bases between. The CDR3 protein is CASSLVLSGYTF. CDR3 DNA sequence: TGTGCCAGCAGCTTAGTCCTCTCGGGCTACACCTTC.

This clone was detected a few times. V is TRBV27 and J is TRBJ2-2; TRBD2 might be the D (6 bases). Trimming took off 3 bases at V and 6 bases at J, with 11 bases between the two ends. The CDR3 has 14 residues. CDR1 MNHEY and CDR2 SMNVEV come from the germline V gene (reference sequence). The CDR3: CASSLGGKAGELFF. For the CDR3, the DNA is TGTGCCAGCAGTTTGGGCGGGAAGGCCGGGGAGCTGTTTTTT.

This chain links TRBV18 with TRBJ2-1, with 9 positions matching TRBD2. V was pared by 4 bases and J by 8 bases, with 9 bases of the junction left unmatched. Germline V lookup: CDR1 KGHSH, CDR2 LQKENI. This CDR3 has 15 residues. CDR3 DNA sequence: TGTGCCAGCTCACTAGGGACTAGCCCGGGTTATGAGCAGTTCTTC. This codes for CASSLGTSPGYEQFF.

The genes are TRBV7-9 and TRBJ2-5, with TRBD1 matching over 7 bases. The CDR3 extends over 17 amino acids. V gave up 1 base and J gave up 5 bases; unmatched junction bases: 13. Per the germline V gene, CDR1 is SEHNR and CDR2 is FQNEAQ (reference sequence). CDR3 DNA: TGTGCCAGCAGCTTAGAACAGGGGAGTCAGTTCTTGGAGACCCAGTACTTC. Translation gives CASSLEQGSQFLETQYF.

Worth noting for this clone: The sample carries other DNA sequences with the same CDR3. This sequence joins TRBV9 and TRBJ1-2, with D possibly matching TRBD1 (5 bases). There are 15 residues in the CDR3. Germline V gene data show CDR1 as SGDLS and CDR2 as YYNGEE. Trimming cost V 1 base and J 2 bases, with 12 bases left between them. CDR3 coding DNA: TGTGCCAGCAGCGTAACGCAGGGTGACAACTATGGCTACACCTTC. This gives the protein CASSVTQGDNYGYTF.

This clone was seen once. A junction end diverges from the germline sequence, so it may reflect a read error. V is TRBV11-1 and J is TRBJ1-1; 8 nucleotides align to TRBD1. Germline V CDR1 and CDR2: SGHAT, FQDESV (reference sequence). This CDR3 is built from 13 residues. For the CDR3, the DNA is TGTGCCAGCACCGAGGGACAGGCGACTCCGCTTGTCTTT. Protein sequence: CASTEGQATPLVF.

The chain carries TRBV30 and TRBJ2-4; D is possibly TRBD2 (7 bases). In germline, CDR1 is GTSNPN, CDR2 SVGIG (reference sequence). CDR3 size: 14 residues. V was cut by 3 bases and J by 9 bases, with 18 bases left in between. The CDR3 sequence is CAWRGGGRGSIQYF. CDR3 DNA sequence: TGTGCCTGGAGAGGGGGGGGAAGGGGAAGCATTCAGTACTTC.

The V call is TRBV7-2, the J call TRBJ1-2; 7 bases agree with TRBD1. The CDR3 contains 13 residues. Germline lookup yields CDR1 SGHTA and CDR2 FQGNSA. The ends lost 4 bases at V and 5 bases at J; junction bases unmatched: 4. The DNA for the CDR3 is TGTGCCAGCAGCTCGGGACAGACTTATGGCTACACCTTC. Its protein product is CASSSGQTYGYTF.

The V call is TRBV4-3, the J call TRBJ2-3; tentatively, D is TRBD2 (6 bases). There are 17 residues in the CDR3. The germline CDR1 and CDR2 sequences are LGHNA and YSLEER. Trimming pared 4 bases from V and 2 bases from J, leaving 19 bases between. CDR3 sequence: CASSLTGSSLYTDTQYF. In DNA, the CDR3 is TGCGCCAGCAGCCTCACCGGGAGCAGCTTATACACAGATACGCAGTATTTT.

This clone was counted once. The rearrangement joins TRBV5-4 to TRBJ2-2; the D gene is possibly TRBD1 (6 bases). This CDR3 contains 13 residues. Germline V CDR1 and CDR2: SGHNT, YYREEE (reference sequence). The V end lost 4 bases, the J end lost 7 bases, and 11 bases lay between the germline ends. As DNA, the CDR3 is TGTGCCAGCAGCGTACAGGGCCTCGGGGAGCTGTTTTTT. Amino acid sequence: CASSVQGLGELFF. Looking up the rest from reference TRBV5-4 and TRBJ2-2 gives the full variable domain: ETGVTQSPTHLIKTRGQQVTLRCSSQSGHNTVSWYQQALGQGPQFIFQYYREEENGRGNFPPRFSGLQFPNYSSELNVNALELDDSALYLCASSVQGLGELFFGEGSRLTVL.

This clone has only one observation. The chain couples TRBV6-5 to TRBJ1-2, with TRBD1 matching 8 bases. This CDR3 has 13 residues. J lost 2 bases, V lost 6 bases, and 2 bases had no gene match. Germline V gene lookup returns CDR1 MNHEY and CDR2 SVGAGI. Here the CDR3 DNA reads TGTGCCAGCAGCCGACAGGGGAACTATGGCTACACCTTC. Translating gives CASSRQGNYGYTF.

V gene TRBV24-1 combines with J gene TRBJ2-1; D call uncertain. V was clipped by 0 bases and J by 6 bases, with 8 bases between them. Germline V gives CDR1 KGHDR, CDR2 SFDVKD. This CDR3 has 14 amino acids. The CDR3 DNA reads as TGTGCCACCAGTGATTTGTGGGCCGGCAATGAGCAGTTCTTC. This sequence encodes CATSDLWAGNEQFF.

The rearrangement joins TRBV5-3 to TRBJ1-2; D not certain. TRBV5-3 is marked as an open reading frame, function uncertain. The CDR3 is made up of 12 amino acids. V shed 10 bases and J shed 7 bases, with 17 bases lying between them. The CDR3 region has the DNA TGTGCCCGAGGTCGTTTTCACCCTGGCTACACCTTC. Amino acids: CARGRFHPGYTF.

The chain links TRBV5-1 to TRBJ1-1; the D gene is possibly TRBD1 (6 bases). CDR1 and CDR2 from the germline V gene are SGHRS and YFSETQ. This CDR3 comprises 14 residues. V lost 1 base, J lost 6 bases, and 13 bases lay in between. The CDR3 spells CASSLTGILAEAFF. The CDR3 DNA reads TGCGCCAGCAGCTTGACAGGGATTCTGGCTGAAGCTTTCTTT.